The clone carrying this T cell receptor (beta chain) was observed a few times. The antigen is undetermined. The CDR3 sequence is 15 residues long. Looked up from germline, CDR1 is SGDLS and CDR2 is YYNGEE. Deletions cut 0 bases from V and 7 bases from J, with 13 bases between. Both 60 Vbeta primers and 13 Jbeta primers went into the PCR. Authors' processing steps: Some 9.9 million shared chains were among approximately 80 million unique TCR beta chains counted in a later analysis. Profiled with immunoSEQ multiplex PCR; TCRdb holds only in-frame clones, not every one. V, J and clone size are taken as reported in that table, and D and trimming were inferred from the DNA itself. Here the sample spans about 120,000 clones, approximately 8% being singletons. These data originate in a study of cytomegalovirus exposure and HLA in healthy donors. The study's findings and limits: TRBV6-2, TRBV6-3 and other indistinguishable V segments were excluded.

Sample: PBMCs. This receptor was obtained from a middle-aged woman in good health and CMV-seropositive. The gene calls are TRBV9 and TRBJ1-4, with TRBD1 as a possible D gene (6 bases). CDR3 in DNA: TGTGCCAGCAGCGTAGAGGGGGAAGGGGGTGAAAAACTGTTTTTT. Amino acid sequence: CASSVEGEGGEKLFF.